The subject of this entry is one T cell receptor beta chain. Its target is unknown. These data originate in a study of monozygotic twins with inflammatory bowel disease. Using eight separate reactions per sample, the authors generated cDNA. A 6-nucleotide sample barcode was carried by the UMIs, which template switching added. TCRdb re-analyzed the 5' RACE reads; it lists each CDR3 protein once, without DNA. Recorded here are approximately 330,000 distinct CDR3 sequences; the top ten clones represent over 2%. There are 12 residues in the CDR3. CDR1 is DFQATT and CDR2 is SNEGSKA in the germline V gene (reference sequence). Every donor provided one blood sample measuring 2.5 ml. Study-wide points: No difference in repertoire similarity was seen between concordant and discordant twins, possibly because power was limited.

Specimen: blood. This sequence originates from a human donor with ulcerative colitis or Crohn's disease, or a healthy co-twin of an affected twin (not recorded which). V and J are TRBV20-1 and TRBJ2-3; TCRdb's assignment of TRBD1 cannot be checked, as there is no DNA. This chain's CDR3 is CSATGGRGTQYF.